The 19 T cell receptor beta chains below were found in one sample sequenced in a study of identifying expanded T cells in peripheral blood (dated by TCRdb to the late 2010s). The library was prepared using the immunoSEQ multiplex PCR assay. TCRdb carries this immuneACCESS record with in-frame sequences only. Its versions omit some clonotypes, under half of them owing to an unresolved V gene in the studies checked, with the rest unexplained. The sample table contains roughly 100,000 clones; only one count was recorded for roughly 91% of them. The ten largest clones add up to over 15% of the sample. Material: blood. These receptors all come from a person aged 18-69 years in good health.

The chain carries TRBV10-1 and TRBJ1-5; unclear D gene. V lost 8 bases and J lost 2, with 16 bases in between. Germline V gene sequence: CDR1 WNHNN, CDR2 SYGVQD (reference sequence). The CDR3 spans 15 residues. The chain's CDR3 is CASGHPGQGNQPQHF. CDR3 nucleotide sequence: TGCGCCAGCGGTCACCCGGGCCAGGGCAATCAGCCCCAGCATTTT.

The V and J genes are TRBV7-6 and TRBJ2-2; D could derive from TRBD1 or TRBD2 (5 bases each). Germline assignment: CDR1 SGHVS and CDR2 FNYEAQ. This CDR3 has 15 amino acids. Trimming removed 4 bases at V and 8 bases at J, with 17 bases between. The CDR3 loop reads CASSSLTVGVGELFF. The CDR3 DNA reads as TGTGCCAGCAGCTCCCTCACCGTGGGGGTAGGGGAGCTGTTTTTT. Drawing the rest from reference TRBV7-6 and TRBJ2-2, the complete variable domain is GAGVSQSPRYKVTKRGQDVALRCDPISGHVSLYWYRQALGQGPEFLTYFNYEAQQDKSGLPNDRFSAERPEGSISTLTIQRTEQRDSAMYRCASSSLTVGVGELFFGEGSRLTVL.

The chain couples TRBV18 to TRBJ1-4; D is possibly TRBD1 (5 bases). Germline V gene data show CDR1 as KGHSH and CDR2 as LQKENI. V lost 3 bases, J lost 15 bases, and 17 bases lay in between. This CDR3 is built from 13 residues. CDR3 residues: CASSPLPPGRVFF. The CDR3 DNA reads TGTGCCAGCTCACCGCTCCCCCCAGGGCGGGTGTTTTTT.

The J gene is TRBJ2-1, the V gene TRBV2; 8 bases match TRBD1. Germline-derived CDR1 and CDR2 are SNHLY and FYNNEI. Trimming took 7 bases from V and 11 from J; bases not matched to a gene: 13. The CDR3 totals 14 residues. This chain's CDR3 is CASTGTGQSNKQFF. The CDR3 nucleotides are TGTGCCAGCACTGGGACAGGTCAATCTAATAAGCAGTTCTTC. Variable domain in full (rest from reference TRBV2 and TRBJ2-1): EPEVTQTPSHQVTQMGQEVILRCVPISNHLYFYWYRQILGQKVEFLVSFYNNEISEKSEIFDDQFSVERPDGSNFTLKIRSTKLEDSAMYFCASTGTGQSNKQFFGPGTRLTVL.

The rearrangement uses TRBV7-2 and TRBJ1-6, with TRBD1 identical over 10 bases. V was clipped by 5 bases and J by 0 bases; unmatched bases: 4. Germline loops: CDR1 SGHTA, CDR2 FQGNSA. The CDR3 extends over 17 amino acids. The CDR3 loop reads CASSQGTGVSYNSPLHF. The CDR3 DNA sequence: TGTGCCAGCAGCCAAGGGACAGGGGTCTCCTATAATTCACCCCTCCACTTT. The whole variable domain, remainder taken from reference TRBV7-2 and TRBJ1-6, is GAGVSQSPSNKVTEKGKDVELRCDPISGHTALYWYRQSLGQGLEFLIYFQGNSAPDKSGLPSDRFSAERTGGSVSTLTIQRTQQEDSAVYLCASSQGTGVSYNSPLHFGNGTRLTVT.

This chain joins TRBV6-5 and TRBJ2-7, with D possibly called TRBD1 or TRBD2 (5 bases each). CDR1 is MNHEY and CDR2 is SVGAGI in the germline V gene. CDR3 length: 16 amino acids. Trimming took 2 bases from V and 2 from J, leaving 16 bases between them. The CDR3 sequence is CASSYVGADRAYEQYF. For the CDR3, the DNA is TGTGCCAGCAGTTACGTCGGGGCGGATCGCGCCTACGAGCAGTACTTC.

Only a few counts were recorded for this clone. This chain connects TRBV7-9 to TRBJ1-4, with unresolved D. The CDR3 has 13 residues. The V gene lost 3 bases and the J gene lost 15 bases, with 17 bases spanning the gap. CDR1 and CDR2 (germline): SEHNR, FQNEAQ (reference sequence). Written as DNA, the CDR3 is TGTGCCAGCAGCTTTACACTTGGACCGTACGTGTTTTTT. Protein: CASSFTLGPYVFF.

The J gene is TRBJ2-7, the V gene TRBV7-9; D is perhaps TRBD1 or TRBD2 (5 bases each). V was pared by 4 bases and J by 6 bases, with 19 bases between. The CDR3 spans 15 residues. In germline, CDR1 is SEHNR, CDR2 FQNEAQ (reference sequence). The CDR3 bases are TGTGCCAGCAGCTGGCGTGTAGAGGGGCGGGTCGAGCAGTACTTC. It specifies CASSWRVEGRVEQYF.

The gene calls are TRBV7-2 and TRBJ1-1; D perhaps matches TRBD1 (5 bases). CDR1 is SGHTA and CDR2 is FQGNSA in the germline V gene. This CDR3 region has 15 residues. V was trimmed by 0 bases and J by 7 bases, leaving 15 bases between them. The CDR3 DNA reads TGTGCCAGCAGCTTAGCGGGGGGATCAGGTAATGAAGCTTTCTTT. Its protein is CASSLAGGSGNEAFF.

The chain combines TRBV29-1 with TRBJ1-5; TRBD1 agrees at 7 bases. From germline, CDR1 is SQVTM and CDR2 ANQGSEA. The CDR3 extends over 14 amino acids. With V trimmed by 6 bases and J by 0 bases, 5 bases remained unmatched. The CDR3 here is CSVAQGNSNQPQHF. As DNA, the CDR3 is TGCAGCGTAGCACAGGGGAATAGCAATCAGCCCCAGCATTTT.

Turning to this clone: A much larger clone differs from this one at a single base, so this may be a read error. This chain uses TRBV15 with TRBJ2-1; 8 bases are shared with TRBD2. This CDR3 has 15 amino acids. Germline values: CDR1 LNHNV, CDR2 YYDKDF (reference sequence). This CDR3 is CATGRVAGSYNEQFF. The CDR3 region has the DNA TGTGCCACCGGCAGAGTAGCGGGGAGCTACAATGAGCAGTTCTTC. Supplemented by reference TRBV15 and TRBJ2-1, the full variable domain reads DAMVIQNPRYQVTQFGKPVTLSCSQTLNHNVMYWYQQKSSQAPKLLFHYYDKDFNNEADTPDNFQSRRPNTSFCFLDIRSPGLGDTAMYLCATGRVAGSYNEQFFGPGTRLTVL.

The rearrangement uses TRBV4-1 and TRBJ1-2; D uncertain. The V gene lost 0 bases and the J gene lost 4 bases, with 15 bases spanning the gap. The germline V gene encodes CDR1 MGHRA and CDR2 YSYEKL. The CDR3 contains 16 residues. The CDR3 spells CASSQDYPGPSYGYTF. The DNA of the CDR3 is TGCGCCAGCAGCCAAGATTACCCAGGACCTTCCTATGGCTACACCTTC.

The chain joins TRBV6-1 to TRBJ2-7, with D possibly TRBD1 on 6 matching bases. Looked up from germline, CDR1 is MNHNS and CDR2 is SASEGT. The CDR3 is made up of 14 amino acids. The V end was cut by 4 bases, the J end by 7 bases, with 17 bases between. CDR3 in amino acids: CASSGRTVRGEQYF. The CDR3 DNA follows: TGTGCCAGCAGTGGCCGGACAGTCCGAGGGGAGCAGTACTTC.

J is TRBJ1-2 and V is TRBV1; TRBD1 is taken as the D call from the table, unchecked against the DNA. TRBV1 is designated a pseudogene. The CDR3 is made up of 16 amino acids. The CDR3 spells CISGTGGFCLPYGYTF. CDR3 sequence (DNA): TGCATCTCCGGGACAGGGGGGTTCTGCCTCCCCTATGGCTACACCTTC.

Points on this clone: The CDR3 ends on some other residue instead of the conserved phenylalanine or tryptophan, so this is likely a read error. The gene calls are TRBV28 and TRBJ1-5; 7 bases agree with TRBD1. Germline V CDR1 and CDR2: MDHEN, SYDVKM. The junction had 11 bases not matched to a gene; V was cut back by 5 bases and J by 7 bases. This CDR3 contains 15 residues. For the CDR3, the DNA is TGTGCCAGCAGTAGGGACAGATTGAGAGGCCAGCCCCAGCATCTT. This sequence encodes CASSRDRLRGQPQHL.

V gene TRBV5-4 combines with J gene TRBJ1-4, with D hard to call. The germline V and J ends were trimmed by 2 bases and 7 bases, with 12 bases remaining between them. The germline CDR1 and CDR2 sequences are SGHNT and YYREEE (reference sequence). The CDR3 length is 14 residues. The CDR3 DNA reads as TGTGCCAGCAGCTTTAGGAATGAAGGTGAAAAACTGTTTTTT. Translation: CASSFRNEGEKLFF.

Concerning this clone: Other DNA sequences in the same sample also yield this CDR3. V gene TRBV19 combines with J gene TRBJ2-2, with D uncertain. The germline gives CDR1 LNHDA, CDR2 SQIVND (reference sequence). CDR3 length equals 11 residues. The V end lost 3 bases, the J end lost 6 bases, and 2 bases lay between the germline ends. The CDR3 coding sequence is TGTGCCAGTAGTATTCCCGGGGAGCTGTTTTTT. It specifies CASSIPGELFF.

The gene calls are TRBV7-2 and TRBJ1-4, with 9 bases that match TRBD1. Germline CDR1 and CDR2: SGHTA and FQGNSA. The CDR3 loop spans 17 amino acids. The V gene end was trimmed by 7 bases and the J gene end by 7 bases; junction bases not matched to a gene: 16. This CDR3 is CASTVTTGTGMGEKLFF. The CDR3 bases are TGTGCCAGCACCGTAACAACCGGGACAGGGATGGGTGAAAAACTGTTTTTT.

The chain recombines TRBV19 with TRBJ2-5, with TRBD2 matching 9 bases. Losses at the gene ends were 3 bases for V and 2 bases for J; bases not matched to a gene: 4. This CDR3 is built from 15 residues. Germline V gives CDR1 LNHDA, CDR2 SQIVND (reference sequence). The CDR3 DNA is TGTGCCAGTAGTATTCTAGCGGGGTCACAAGAGACCCAGTACTTC. Amino acids: CASSILAGSQETQYF.